One and the same sample provided the 14 T cell receptor beta chains below, sequenced in a study of Ad26.COV2.S vaccination and SARS-CoV-2 variants. The treatment denotes: roughly 20 received Ad26.COV2.S at low or high dose, single or two shots; a few received placebo; per-sample allocation not given. Sampling was performed 63 days after the first vaccine or placebo injection. Repertoires were generated with immunoSEQ multiplex PCR, while TCRdb's copy carries only in-frame clones and drops some. There are around 240,000 clones in the sample; over 75% occur only once, and about 11% lies in the top ten. The starting material was peripheral blood, obtained in a trial of Ad26.COV2.S vaccine versus placebo. The source is a person between 18 and 65 years old who received the Ad26.COV2.S COVID-19 vaccine or a placebo.

This clone was picked up one time. The CDR3 region is CASSQTGHGYTF. The CDR3 bases are TGTGCCAGCAGTCAGACAGGTCATGGCTACACCTTC. The V gene is TRBV6-2 or TRBV6-3, the J gene TRBJ1-2; D possibly corresponds to TRBD1 (6 bases). This CDR3 is 12 amino acids long. V shed 5 bases and J shed 6 bases, with 10 bases lying between them. CDR1 and CDR2 (germline): MNHEY, SVGEGT.

In the case of this clone: Other nucleotide sequences in the sample specify the same CDR3. The chain couples TRBV11-2 to TRBJ1-1, with D hard to call. Germline lookup yields CDR1 SGHAT and CDR2 FQNNGV. V lost 3 bases and J lost 1, with 6 bases in between. The CDR3 length is 13 residues. Written as DNA, the CDR3 is TGTGCCAGCAGCTTGAGGGCGAACACTGAAGCTTTCTTT. It specifies CASSLRANTEAFF.

The DNA of the CDR3 is TGTGCCAGCAGCACTAGACAGGGGAACACCGGGGAGCTGTTTTTT. Amino acids: CASSTRQGNTGELFF. This chain links TRBV7-3 with TRBJ2-2, with 7 bases identical to TRBD1. The germline V gene has CDR1 SGHTA and CDR2 FQGTGA. V was clipped by 5 bases and J by 1 base; unmatched bases: 4. This CDR3 comprises 15 residues.

V and J are TRBV27 and TRBJ2-7; TRBD2 matches at 13 bases. Germline-derived CDR1 and CDR2 are MNHEY and SMNVEV (reference sequence). The CDR3 consists of 16 residues. Unmatched junction bases numbered 6, after V lost 6 bases and J lost 1 base. This CDR3 reads CASSPGTSGISYEQYF. CDR3 bases: TGTGCCAGCAGCCCTGGGACTAGCGGGATATCCTACGAGCAGTACTTC.

The chain recombines TRBV5-4 with TRBJ2-5; 8 positions match TRBD1. Germline CDR1 reads SGHNT; CDR2 reads YYREEE (reference sequence). The V segment lost 3 bases and the J segment 5 bases; nucleotides outside the gene matches: 9. CDR3 size: 15 residues. In DNA form, the CDR3 reads TGTGCCAGCAGCTCGAACGGACAGGGTGGCGAGACCCAGTACTTC. Protein: CASSSNGQGGETQYF.

This chain uses TRBV28 with TRBJ2-5; TRBD2 agrees at 12 bases. V gave up 5 bases and J gave up 4 bases; unmatched junction bases: 11. CDR1 is MDHEN and CDR2 is SYDVKM in the germline V gene. The CDR3 totals 17 residues. This CDR3 is CASSLRLAGVRRETQYF. The CDR3 region has the DNA TGTGCCAGCAGTCTCAGACTAGCGGGAGTTCGTAGAGAGACCCAGTACTTC.

The V gene is TRBV9, the J gene TRBJ2-3, with 9 bases identical to TRBD1. Trimming removed 1 base from V and 6 bases from J; junction bases left unmatched: 3. This CDR3 comprises 14 residues. CDR1 is SGDLS, CDR2 YYNGEE, per germline. In nucleotides, the CDR3 is TGTGCCAGCAGCGTAACAGGGGGCCCTGATACGCAGTATTTT. Translated: CASSVTGGPDTQYF.

The chain carries TRBV7-6 and TRBJ2-3; 10 bases align to TRBD1. Trimming at V came to 2 bases and at J to 4 bases, leaving 6 bases not matched to a gene. The CDR3 sequence is 16 residues long. Looked up from germline, CDR1 is SGHVS and CDR2 is FNYEAQ. The CDR3 region has the DNA TGTGCCAGCAGCTTACTACCGGGACAGGGGTCAGATACGCAGTATTTT. It yields the protein CASSLLPGQGSDTQYF. The complete variable domain, with remaining parts taken from reference TRBV7-6 and TRBJ2-3, reads GAGVSQSPRYKVTKRGQDVALRCDPISGHVSLYWYRQALGQGPEFLTYFNYEAQQDKSGLPNDRFSAERPEGSISTLTIQRTEQRDSAMYRCASSLLPGQGSDTQYFGPGTRLTVL.

The chain links TRBV7-8 to TRBJ2-7; D uncertain. The CDR3 length is 14 residues. Looked up from germline, CDR1 is SGHVS and CDR2 is FQNEAQ. Trimming left V 2 bases short and J 2 bases short, with 10 bases between. The CDR3 DNA reads as TGTGCCAGCAGCTTACCTGGGATTCCCTACGAGCAGTACTTC. It codes for CASSLPGIPYEQYF.

The rearrangement links TRBV18 to TRBJ1-3, with no clear D. Looked up from germline, CDR1 is KGHSH and CDR2 is LQKENI. V dropped 6 bases and J dropped 0 bases, with 3 bases sitting between them. The CDR3 is made up of 12 amino acids. DNA for the CDR3: TGTGCCAGCTCTGGCTCTGGAAACACCATATATTTT. Translation gives CASSGSGNTIYF.

V usage is TRBV3-1 (or the pseudogene TRBV3-2) and J usage is TRBJ2-3, with 14 bases that match TRBD2. The CDR3 covers 21 residues. V was pared by 2 bases and J by 2 bases, with 15 bases of the junction left unmatched. Germline V lookup: CDR1 LGHDT, CDR2 YNNKEL (reference sequence). The CDR3, as DNA: TGTGCCAGCAGCCAAAAGCCCCCGGGACTAGCGGGGGACCGGCCCACAGATACGCAGTATTTT. It is translated as CASSQKPPGLAGDRPTDTQYF.

V gene TRBV5-4 combines with J gene TRBJ2-2; D is unclear. This CDR3 is 15 amino acids long. Trimming cost V 3 bases and J 1 base, with 10 bases left between them. The germline CDR1 and CDR2 sequences are SGHNT and YYREEE (reference sequence). The CDR3 bases are TGTGCCAGCAGCTCCCTGAACGGGAACACCGGGGAGCTGTTTTTT. Translation: CASSSLNGNTGELFF. The full variable domain, completed using reference TRBV5-4 and TRBJ2-2, is ETGVTQSPTHLIKTRGQQVTLRCSSQSGHNTVSWYQQALGQGPQFIFQYYREEENGRGNFPPRFSGLQFPNYSSELNVNALELDDSALYLCASSSLNGNTGELFFGEGSRLTVL.

The chain joins TRBV9 to TRBJ2-1; 14 nucleotides agree with TRBD2. Germline V lookup: CDR1 SGDLS, CDR2 YYNGEE. V gave up 4 bases and J gave up 8 bases; unmatched junction bases: 11. The length of the CDR3 is 17 residues. CDR3 coding DNA: TGTGCCAGCAGCTACCGGACTAGCGGGGGGACAACTGATGAGCAGTTCTTC. Amino acid sequence: CASSYRTSGGTTDEQFF.

This chain uses TRBV4-3 with TRBJ2-1, with 13 positions matching TRBD2. Per germline, CDR1 LGHNA and CDR2 YSLEER. The CDR3 has 15 residues. The V gene end was trimmed by 4 bases and the J gene end by 7 bases; junction bases not matched to a gene: 4. The CDR3 reads CASSLLAGGVNEQFF. CDR3 bases: TGCGCCAGCAGCCTACTAGCGGGAGGGGTTAATGAGCAGTTCTTC.